This T cell receptor (beta chain) was documented in a study of T cell responses to AZD1222 COVID-19 vaccine. Study in general: Pooling of second doses given at about 4 or about 12 weeks was done.

In germline, CDR1 is SGDLS, CDR2 YYNGEE. The V end lost 4 bases, the J end lost 10 bases, and 18 bases lay between the germline ends. This CDR3 has 15 amino acids. Data came from immunoSEQ multiplex PCR; TCRdb stores just in-frame clones and leaves some out. Among approximately 60,000 clones listed, roughly 82% were seen once. Whole-study results and caveats: Scientists sampled the repertoires only once the peak T cell response had passed. The span of vaccine-associated CD4 TCRs extended across spike, with dominance at 160-218 and 743-854. It should be noted that donors were predominantly white British and more often female, and clonal diversity was possibly underestimated.

This clone was recorded once. Antigen unknown. This sequence originates from an adult in good health. Material: peripheral blood, obtained on day 0 of AZD1222 vaccination. The chain employs TRBV9 and TRBJ1-6, with D tentatively TRBD1 (6 bases). CDR3 DNA sequence: TGTGCCAGCAGCCCTGGGGGCGCGGGTGGATCACCCCTCCACTTT. Translation: CASSPGGAGGSPLHF.